This paragraph covers one T cell receptor beta chain sequence. Its target is unknown. Profiling relied on immunoSEQ multiplex PCR, and the TCRdb table lists in-frame clones only, not all of them. The table lists a few hundred thousand clones, about nine tenths of them singletons, with around 15% in the top ten. The data derive from a study of shared clonotypes between healthy human individuals. Study results and caveats: The study generally estimated greater richness for naive than memory subsets.

With V trimmed by 6 bases and J by 4 bases, 6 bases remained unmatched. The CDR3 has 14 amino acids. The germline CDR1 and CDR2 sequences are MNHNY and SVGAGI (reference sequence). The chain employs TRBV6-6 and TRBJ1-1, with 9 bases fitting TRBD1. The specimen sequenced was memory CD8+ T cells sorted from blood. Subset specified: CD45RO+ cells pooled with CCR7-negative TemRA cells. The TCR sequence derives from a man in his late teens or twenties in good health. As DNA, the CDR3 is TGTGCCAGCAGCTGGGGGACAGGGAGCACTGAAGCTTTCTTT. Amino acid sequence: CASSWGTGSTEAFF.